These T cell receptor beta chains were read from a single sample in a study of T cell repertoires in cytomegalovirus infection. These TCRs' antigens remain unknown. Each CDR3 protein gets one entry after TCRdb re-called the reads with MiXCR. The sample shows fewer than 1,000,000 distinct CDR3 sequences, roughly 31% of them seen only once. Here the sequenced sample was cultured CD8+ T cells from PBMCs, taken from culture after CMV antigen stimulation. These receptors all come from a human donor in good health (CMV status not recorded). Some clones in this sample may be carry-over from other donors' samples. CDR3s include the opening cysteine and the closing phenylalanine or tryptophan. A D gene is named only where the DNA matches it firmly. Some rows have no size entry. The others give once, few or many, or a class for an expanded clone.

TRBJ1-4 | . | few | TRBV9 | CASSGRDNNEKLFF | TGTGCCAGCAGCGGCCGGGACAATAATGAAAAACTGTTTTTT
TRBJ2-1 | TRBD1 | . | TRBV29-1 | CSVTLDRGVGNEQFF | TGCAGCGTTACCCTGGACAGGGGGGTCGGCAATGAGCAGTTCTTC
TRBJ1-2 | . | . | TRBV11-2 | CASSSPRGQAYGYTF | TGTGCCAGCAGCTCCCCTCGGGGCCAGGCGTATGGCTACACCTTC
TRBJ2-3 | . | few | TRBV7-3 | CASSLTSAATDTQYF | TGTGCCAGCAGCTTAACGTCGGCAGCCACAGATACGCAGTATTTT
TRBJ1-1 | . | few | TRBV19 | CASTLAGGNTEAFF | TGTGCCAGTACCCTCGCGGGGGGAAACACTGAAGCTTTCTTT
TRBJ1-6 | . | . | TRBV19 | CASSIRQVTSYNSPLHF | TGTGCCAGTAGTATACGGCAGGTGACCTCCTATAATTCACCCCTCCACTTT
TRBJ2-7 | TRBD1 | . | TRBV6-1 | CASSFSGTGPFYEQYF | TGTGCCAGCAGTTTTTCCGGGACAGGCCCCTTCTACGAGCAGTACTTC
TRBJ2-6 | TRBD1 | . | TRBV4-1 | CASSGYGQGKSGANVLTF | TGCGCCAGCAGCGGATATGGACAGGGGAAATCTGGGGCCAACGTCCTGACTTTC
TRBJ2-1 | . | . | TRBV7-8 | CASRSTNEQFF | TGTGCCAGCAGGTCCACTAATGAGCAGTTCTTC
TRBJ1-1 | . | . | TRBV5-3 | CASSSYGTLGVEAFF | TGTGCCAGCAGCTCATACGGGACACTTGGAGTTGAAGCTTTCTTT
TRBJ2-5 | . | . | TRBV27 | CASSFIGGRQETQYF | TGTGCCAGCAGTTTCATCGGGGGGCGGCAAGAGACCCAGTACTTC
TRBJ2-7 | TRBD2 | many | TRBV7-9 | CASSLELAPSYEQYF | TGTGCCAGCAGCTTAGAACTAGCGCCTTCCTACGAGCAGTACTTC
TRBJ2-7 | TRBD1 | few | TRBV27 | CASSFLPTGKDYEQYF | TGTGCCAGCAGTTTTCTACCGACAGGGAAAGACTACGAGCAGTACTTC
TRBJ2-5 | . | few | TRBV28 | CASSLFRGAVSKTQYF | TGTGCCAGCAGTTTATTCCGGGGGGCAGTCAGCAAGACCCAGTACTTC
TRBJ2-3 | . | . | TRBV7-3 | CASSAKRASTDTQYF | TGTGCCAGCAGCGCCAAGAGGGCTAGCACAGATACGCAGTATTTT
TRBJ1-1 | . | . | TRBV10-2 | CASSETLGKMVAFF | TGCGCCAGCAGTGAGACACTTGGGAAAATGGTAGCTTTCTTT
TRBJ2-3 | . | . | TRBV11-2 | CAGSGADTQYF | TGTGCCGGCTCCGGGGCAGATACGCAGTATTTT
TRBJ1-4 | TRBD1 | . | TRBV7-8 | CASSSNWGDSEKLFF | TGTGCCAGCAGTAGTAACTGGGGGGACAGTGAAAAACTGTTTTTT
TRBJ1-2 | . | few | TRBV10-3 | CAINGGRDGYTF | TGTGCCATCAACGGGGGCAGGGATGGCTACACCTTC
TRBJ2-1 | . | . | TRBV6-2/TRBV6-3 | CASSYSTRSLYNEQFF | TGTGCCAGCAGTTACTCAACTAGGAGCCTTTACAATGAGCAGTTCTTC
TRBJ2-6 | TRBD2 | . | TRBV12-3/TRBV12-4 | CASSFYRGAGANVLTF | TGTGCCAGCAGTTTTTATCGGGGGGCTGGGGCCAACGTCCTGACTTTC